A single sample gave rise to the 8 T cell receptor beta chains below, sequenced in a study of tissue T cells after allogeneic stem cell transplantation. Clones were read by immunoSEQ multiplex PCR, and TCRdb kept only the in-frame ones, dropping some. Among some 47,000 clones, around 72% were seen once, and the ten largest hold 0.5% to 0.6%. The sample taken for sequencing was sorted cells pooled from one or two spleens. All receptors derive from a pool of C57BL/6 mice in good health.

With regard to this clone: Genes and germline are mouse. The DNA ends 1 residue before the CDR3 does, and the rest of the CDR3 is filled in from the germline J gene. The same CDR3 arises from other DNA sequences in this sample as well. The rearrangement joins TRBV3 to TRBJ1-3; 8 positions agree with TRBD1. Germline loops: CDR1 SNHLY, CDR2 FYNGKV (reference sequence). V was pared by 3 bases and J by 2 bases, with 0 bases of the junction left unmatched. The CDR3 runs 14 residues. The CDR3 sequence is CASSLTGAGNTLYF. The sequenced CDR3 bases are TGTGCCAGCAGCTTGACAGGGGCTGGAAATACGCTCTAT.

In regard to this clone: Genes and germline are mouse. The missing CDR3 end, 1 residue past where the read stops, is filled in from the germline J gene. The rearrangement uses TRBV29 and TRBJ2-3; perhaps TRBD2 as D (5 bases). CDR1 and CDR2 from the germline V gene are MSHET and SYDVDS. This CDR3 spans 12 amino acids. V lost 7 bases and J lost 2, with 7 bases in between. CDR3 amino acids: CASNGDAETLYF. Partial CDR3 DNA: TGTGCTAGCAATGGGGATGCAGAAACGCTGTAT.

To note about this clone: The genes are named according to mouse. The CDR3 end lies 1 residue beyond the end of the read and is filled in from the germline J gene. The gene calls are TRBV3 and TRBJ2-1; TRBD1 agrees at 8 bases. CDR3 length: 13 amino acids. The germline V gene has CDR1 SNHLY and CDR2 FYNGKV (reference sequence). The J segment lost 6 bases and the V segment lost 6 bases, leaving 4 bases of the junction unmatched. CDR3 bases read: TGTGCCAGCAGGAGGGACAGGAGTGCTGAGCAGTTC. Protein product: CASRRDRSAEQF. In full, the CDR3 reads CASRRDRSAEQFF.

Worth noting for this clone: Any gene name here is a mouse gene name. From the germline J gene comes the end of the CDR3, since the read stops 1 residue before it. This sample also contains other DNA sequences that code for the same CDR3. V is TRBV3 and J is TRBJ2-5; D gene uncertain. CDR1 and CDR2 from the germline V gene are SNHLY and FYNGKV (reference sequence). This CDR3 is built from 12 residues. The V end lost 1 base, the J end lost 5 bases, and 4 bases lay between the germline ends. CDR3 region: CASSLVGDTQYF. The part of the CDR3 DNA that was read is TGTGCCAGCAGCTTAGTCGGAGACACCCAGTAC.

Comments on this clone: The gene names given are mouse names. The read terminates 1 residue ahead of where the CDR3 ends, so the germline J gene completes it. This rearrangement joins TRBV13-3 to TRBJ1-1; D unclear. The length of the CDR3 is 12 residues. V was clipped by 0 bases and J by 6 bases, with 6 bases between them. Germline V gives CDR1 NNHDY, CDR2 SYVADS. The CDR3 bases that were read are TGTGCCAGCAGTGATGCCAGCGCAGAAGTCTTC. Translated: CASSDASAEVF. The CDR3, in full, reads CASSDASAEVFF.

As to this clone: Gene names denote mouse genes. Read data end 1 residue before the CDR3 end; the end is taken from the germline J gene. The chain has TRBV2 and TRBJ2-5; 12 bases map to TRBD2. This CDR3 region has 15 residues. Germline loops: CDR1 LGHNA, CDR2 YSYQKL. V shed 4 bases, J shed 6 bases, and the junction held 5 bases outside the gene matches. Incomplete CDR3 DNA: TGTGCCAGCAGCCCCGGGACTGGGGGGATGGACACCCAGTAC. Its translation: CASSPGTGGMDTQY. The full CDR3 protein reads CASSPGTGGMDTQYF.

As regards this clone: These gene names are mouse names. The part of the CDR3 DNA that was read is TGTGCCAGCTCTCTCAGGGGGCGCGAAGACACCCAGTAC. Translated, it gives CASSLRGREDTQY. The full CDR3 reads CASSLRGREDTQYF. This rearrangement joins TRBV12-2 to TRBJ2-5; tentatively, D is TRBD1 (7 bases). The observed sequence ends 1 residue before the CDR3 terminus, with the missing tail filled in from the germline J gene. Germline CDR1 is SGHLS and CDR2 is HYDKME. The CDR3 is 14 amino acids. The V and J ends lost 0 bases and 4 bases respectively, with 10 bases between them. The variable domain in full, with the rest retrieved from reference TRBV12-2 and TRBJ2-5, is NSGVVQSPRYIIKGKGERSILKCIPISGHLSVAWYQQTQGQELKFFIQHYDKMERDKGNLPSRFSVQQFDDYHSEMNMSALELEDSAVYFCASSLRGREDTQYFGPGTRLLVL.

Remarks on this clone: The listed genes are named as in mouse. The read ends 1 residue early relative to the CDR3; the germline J gene fills the gap. This sequence joins TRBV26 and TRBJ2-2, with 9 bases identical to TRBD2. From germline, CDR1 is KGHPV and CDR2 FQNQEV (reference sequence). With V trimmed by 3 bases and J by 0 bases, 2 bases remained unmatched. CDR3 size: 16 residues. Incomplete CDR3 DNA: TGTGCCAGCAGTCTCTCTGGGGGGGCAAACACCGGGCAGCTCTAC. It specifies CASSLSGGANTGQLY. From start to end, the CDR3 is CASSLSGGANTGQLYF.